This T cell receptor (beta chain) was sequenced during a study of response to subunit inactivated influenza vaccine. Concerning this clonotype: Its antigen is currently unknown.

Study-wide results and caveats: Few new T cells, the authors suggested, are recruited by each seasonal influenza vaccination.

TCRdb used MiXCR to reprocess the RT-PCR reads, holding one entry per CDR3 protein. This table holds more than 700,000 distinct CDR3 sequences, 21% found once. This CDR3 has 15 amino acids. Between the trimmed V and J ends, which lost 7 bases and 2 bases, there was a span of 17 bases. Material: PBMCs from blood, obtained around 5 days after vaccination. J is TRBJ1-2 and V is TRBV12-3 or TRBV12-4; weak D call: TRBD1 (5 bases). The clonotype was recovered from a man in his forties or fifties who received an inactivated influenza vaccine. Here the CDR3 reads CASTVQGRENYGYTF. The DNA of the CDR3 is TGTGCCAGCACTGTCCAGGGAAGGGAGAACTATGGCTACACCTTC.